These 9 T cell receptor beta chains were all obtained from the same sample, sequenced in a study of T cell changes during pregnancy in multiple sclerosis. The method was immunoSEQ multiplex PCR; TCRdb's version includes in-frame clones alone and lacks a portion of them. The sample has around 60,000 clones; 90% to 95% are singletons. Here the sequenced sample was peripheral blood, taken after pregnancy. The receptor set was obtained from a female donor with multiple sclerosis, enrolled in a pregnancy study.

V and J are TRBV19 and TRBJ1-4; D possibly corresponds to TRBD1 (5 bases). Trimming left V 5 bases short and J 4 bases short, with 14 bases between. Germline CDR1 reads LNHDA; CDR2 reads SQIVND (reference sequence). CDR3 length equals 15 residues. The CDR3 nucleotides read TGTGCCAGTAGTGGGGCAGGGAAATTTAATGAAAAACTGTTTTTT. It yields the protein CASSGAGKFNEKLFF.

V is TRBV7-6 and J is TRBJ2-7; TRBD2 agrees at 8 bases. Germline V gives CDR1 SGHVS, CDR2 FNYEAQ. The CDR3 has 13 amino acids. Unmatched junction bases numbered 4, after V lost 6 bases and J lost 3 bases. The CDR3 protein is CASSRSGSYEQYF. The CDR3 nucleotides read TGTGCCAGCAGTCGGAGCGGGAGCTACGAGCAGTACTTC.

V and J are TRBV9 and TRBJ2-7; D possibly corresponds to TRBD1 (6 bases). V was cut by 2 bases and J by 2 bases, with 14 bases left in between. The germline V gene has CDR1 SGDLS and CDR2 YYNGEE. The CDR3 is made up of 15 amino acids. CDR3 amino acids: CASSVDAGVTYEQYF. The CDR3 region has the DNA TGTGCCAGCAGCGTCGACGCAGGGGTTACCTACGAGCAGTACTTC.

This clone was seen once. DNA for the CDR3: TGTGCCAGCAGCTTAGTTAGCGGAGTCCGGATCGAGACCCAGTACTTC. Amino acid sequence: CASSLVSGVRIETQYF. The genes are TRBV11-2 and TRBJ2-5; D is perhaps TRBD2 (6 bases). V lost 1 base and J lost 5, with 17 bases in between. This CDR3 spans 16 amino acids. The germline V gene has CDR1 SGHAT and CDR2 FQNNGV.

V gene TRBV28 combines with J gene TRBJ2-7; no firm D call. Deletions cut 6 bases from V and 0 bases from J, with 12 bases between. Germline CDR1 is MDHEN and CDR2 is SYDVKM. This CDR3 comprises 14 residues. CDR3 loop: CASSRQESSYEQYF. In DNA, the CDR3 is TGTGCCAGCAGCCGCCAGGAAAGCTCCTACGAGCAGTACTTC.

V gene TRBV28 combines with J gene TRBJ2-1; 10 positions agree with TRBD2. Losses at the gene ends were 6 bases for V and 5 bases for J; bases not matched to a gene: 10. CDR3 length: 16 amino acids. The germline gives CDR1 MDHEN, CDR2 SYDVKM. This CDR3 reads CASSRAGLAADNEQFF. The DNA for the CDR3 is TGTGCCAGCAGCCGAGCCGGACTAGCGGCGGACAATGAGCAGTTCTTC.

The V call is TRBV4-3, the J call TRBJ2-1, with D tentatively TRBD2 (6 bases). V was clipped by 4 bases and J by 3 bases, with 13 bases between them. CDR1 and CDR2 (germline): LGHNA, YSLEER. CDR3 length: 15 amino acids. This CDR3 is CASSLEGGHYNEQFF. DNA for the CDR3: TGCGCCAGCAGCCTGGAGGGCGGGCACTACAATGAGCAGTTCTTC.

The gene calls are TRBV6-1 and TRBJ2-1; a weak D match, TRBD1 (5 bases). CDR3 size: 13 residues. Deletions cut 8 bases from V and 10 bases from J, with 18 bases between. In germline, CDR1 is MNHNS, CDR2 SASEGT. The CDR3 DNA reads TGTGCCAGCTTCAGGGAAACTTTTCGAGAGCAGTTCTTC. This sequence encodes CASFRETFREQFF.

CDR3 in amino acids: CASSLDRPDTQYF. CDR3 nucleotide sequence: TGTGCCAGCAGCCTTGACAGGCCAGATACGCAGTATTTT. The chain links TRBV5-4 to TRBJ2-3, with a possible D match to TRBD1 (6 bases). This CDR3 has 13 amino acids. V was trimmed by 4 bases and J by 4 bases, leaving 10 bases between them. Per germline, CDR1 SGHNT and CDR2 YYREEE (reference sequence).